What follows are 13 T cell receptor beta chains derived from one specimen sequenced in a study of graft-versus-host responses after intestinal transplantation. Using immunoSEQ multiplex PCR, the repertoire was profiled, and TCRdb retains in-frame clones only, with some absent. The sample contains 55,000 to 85,000 clones, about 90% of which appear only once. These receptors are not linked to any known antigen. This sample comprised unstimulated CD8+ T cells sorted from spleen or lymph node cells, obtained before intestinal transplant. The receptors stem from a human donor who received an intestinal transplant.

The chain couples TRBV2 to TRBJ2-7, with 11 positions matching TRBD1. This CDR3 contains 14 residues. CDR1 is SNHLY and CDR2 is FYNNEI in the germline V gene. The V segment lost 10 bases and the J segment 6 bases; nucleotides outside the gene matches: 11. The CDR3, as DNA: TGTGCCATACTCTCCGGGACAGGGGGGACCGAGCAGTACTTC. Translation gives CAILSGTGGTEQYF. The full variable domain, in which reference TRBV2 and TRBJ2-7 provide the parts outside the CDR3, is EPEVTQTPSHQVTQMGQEVILRCVPISNHLYFYWYRQILGQKVEFLVSFYNNEISEKSEIFDDQFSVERPDGSNFTLKIRSTKLEDSAMYFCAILSGTGGTEQYFGPGTRLTVT.

V usage is TRBV5-1 and J usage is TRBJ1-1; D uncertain. The CDR3 has 14 residues. Per the germline V gene, CDR1 is SGHRS and CDR2 is YFSETQ. With 4 bases removed from V and 1 base from J, the gap between germline ends came to 11 bases. In DNA form, the CDR3 reads TGCGCCAGCAGCGCATACTACTGGAACACTGAAGCTTTCTTT. Its translation: CASSAYYWNTEAFF.

The V gene is TRBV6-5, the J gene TRBJ2-6; possible D gene TRBD2, 7 bases. V was clipped by 4 bases and J by 4 bases, with 11 bases between them. Germline assignment: CDR1 MNHEY and CDR2 SVGAGI. CDR3 length: 15 residues. CDR3 loop: CASSLTGGGANVLTF. CDR3 DNA sequence: TGTGCCAGCAGTTTAACGGGGGGCGGGGCCAACGTCCTGACTTTC.

CDR3 nucleotide sequence: TGTGCCAGCAGTTACTCGACGGGGGAGTACTCCTACGAGCAGTACTTC. Translation gives CASSYSTGEYSYEQYF. The chain links TRBV6-5 to TRBJ2-5; tentatively, D is TRBD2 (6 bases). The J call is in doubt because the DNA end fits TRBJ2-7 better. The V gene's germline CDR1 is MNHEY and CDR2 SVGAGI. The CDR3 is made up of 16 amino acids.

The chain is built from TRBV11-2 and TRBJ1-2, with D hard to call. The ends were cut back, 1 base at V and 6 bases at J, with 15 bases in the middle. This CDR3 is 15 amino acids long. CDR1 is SGHAT, CDR2 FQNNGV, per germline. The CDR3 nucleotides are TGTGCCAGCAGCTTAGGGGCCCGTGGGTACGATGGCTACACCTTC. Protein: CASSLGARGYDGYTF.

This rearrangement joins TRBV6-1 to TRBJ2-7; D is ambiguous. The CDR3 covers 13 residues. The germline V gene encodes CDR1 MNHNS and CDR2 SASEGT. Trimming removed 3 bases at V and 3 bases at J, with 9 bases between. In nucleotides, the CDR3 is TGTGCCAGCAGTGATTCGCCGGGCTACGAGCAGTACTTC. Its protein product is CASSDSPGYEQYF.

The chain is built from TRBV27 and TRBJ1-4; 10 bases are a match to TRBD1. The CDR3 runs 17 residues. The V segment lost 3 bases and the J segment 12 bases; nucleotides outside the gene matches: 16. The germline gives CDR1 MNHEY, CDR2 SMNVEV (reference sequence). This chain's CDR3 is CASSFRWDRGFFGELFF. In DNA, the CDR3 is TGTGCCAGCAGTTTTCGGTGGGACAGGGGTTTTTTCGGGGAACTGTTTTTT.

The chain carries TRBV7-6 and TRBJ2-5; D may be TRBD1 (5 bases). The V gene lost 8 bases and the J gene lost 0 bases, with 13 bases spanning the gap. This CDR3 region has 14 residues. Germline V gene lookup returns CDR1 SGHVS and CDR2 FNYEAQ. The CDR3 region is CASAPAGNQETQYF. The DNA for the CDR3 is TGTGCCAGCGCCCCAGCAGGGAACCAAGAGACCCAGTACTTC.

The chain recombines TRBV7-9 with TRBJ1-5, with TRBD1 as a possible D gene (5 bases). CDR1 is SEHNR and CDR2 is FQNEAQ in the germline V gene (reference sequence). The V gene lost 1 base and the J gene lost 7 bases, with 5 bases spanning the gap. The CDR3 consists of 12 residues. The CDR3 DNA reads as TGTGCCAGCAGCTTAGGGGGCCAGCCCCAGCATTTT. Translating it yields CASSLGGQPQHF.

The rearrangement uses TRBV5-1 and TRBJ2-1, with TRBD1 matching 9 bases. V dropped 4 bases and J dropped 7; count of bases not matched to a gene: 12. This CDR3 region has 16 residues. Germline lookup yields CDR1 SGHRS and CDR2 YFSETQ. CDR3 nucleotide sequence: TGCGCCAGCAGCCCCTCCGGACAGGGGAGGTATAATGAGCAGTTCTTC. It codes for CASSPSGQGRYNEQFF.

The rearrangement uses TRBV28 and TRBJ2-2; TRBD1 matches at 7 bases. Per germline, CDR1 MDHEN and CDR2 SYDVKM. V shed 7 bases, J shed 0 bases, and the junction held 17 bases outside the gene matches. The CDR3 covers 19 residues. The CDR3 DNA reads as TGTGCCAGCAAGGGGCACAGGGGCTTTCGGCCCACGAACACCGGGGAGCTGTTTTTT. Protein product: CASKGHRGFRPTNTGELFF.

This chain connects TRBV27 to TRBJ2-2, with 11 bases that match TRBD2. Germline V gene lookup returns CDR1 MNHEY and CDR2 SMNVEV (reference sequence). The CDR3 totals 15 residues. V gave up 5 bases and J gave up 5 bases; unmatched junction bases: 4. The CDR3, as DNA: TGTGCCAGCAGTCCCGGACTAGCGGGTACCGGGGAGCTGTTTTTT. Translating it yields CASSPGLAGTGELFF.

The CDR3 sequence is CASLSRVLGDPGGYEQYF. Written as DNA, the CDR3 is TGCGCCAGCCTCTCGCGGGTCCTTGGGGATCCGGGGGGTTACGAGCAGTACTTC. The V and J genes are TRBV23-1 and TRBJ2-7, with 7 bases matching TRBD2. TRBV23-1 counts as an open reading frame of uncertain function. This CDR3 region has 18 residues. After removal of 8 bases from V and 4 bases from J, the junction contained 23 bases not matched to a gene.